One and the same sample provided the 5 T cell receptor beta chains below, sequenced in a study of shared clonotypes between healthy human individuals. The protocol was immunoSEQ multiplex PCR, while the TCRdb copy is restricted to in-frame clones and leaves out a portion. The sample carries a few million clones, roughly 95% recorded once. CD8 cells regarded as naive lacked CD45RO, were positively chosen for CCR7, and omitted terminally differentiated effector memory CD45RA+ cells. The sample consisted of naive CD8+ T cells from PBMCs. The receptors originated from a man younger than 35 in good health. Some clones in this sample may be carry-over from other donors' samples.

This chain uses TRBV7-2 with TRBJ2-1; 9 bases agree with TRBD1. This CDR3 comprises 15 residues. Germline loops: CDR1 SGHTA, CDR2 FQGNSA. V dropped 1 base and J dropped 8; count of bases not matched to a gene: 6. The CDR3 DNA sequence: TGTGCCAGCAGCTTAGTTGGGACAGGGATGGATGAGCAGTTCTTC. It codes for CASSLVGTGMDEQFF.

The V call is TRBV5-1, the J call TRBJ1-1; D perhaps matches TRBD1 (5 bases). Trimming removed 2 bases at V and 0 bases at J, with 14 bases between. The length of the CDR3 is 16 residues. The V gene's germline CDR1 is SGHRS and CDR2 YFSETQ. CDR3 sequence reads: CASSFSQATLNTEAFF. CDR3 DNA: TGCGCCAGCAGCTTCTCACAGGCCACACTGAACACTGAAGCTTTCTTT.

This chain uses TRBV19 with TRBJ1-5; D may be TRBD1 (5 bases). Germline CDR1 and CDR2: LNHDA and SQIVND (reference sequence). V was trimmed by 4 bases and J by 3 bases, leaving 13 bases between them. This CDR3 comprises 15 residues. The CDR3 DNA reads as TGTGCCAGTAGTACCCTGTCAGGGATCAATCAGCCCCAGCATTTT. The encoded protein is CASSTLSGINQPQHF.

This clone was counted only a few times. This chain joins TRBV19 and TRBJ1-4; the D is unclear. Germline CDR1 is LNHDA and CDR2 is SQIVND (reference sequence). This CDR3 contains 14 residues. V gave up 3 bases and J gave up 0 bases, with 5 bases separating them. CDR3 DNA sequence: TGTGCCAGTAGTATTTTTTCAACTAATGAAAAACTGTTTTTT. It translates to CASSIFSTNEKLFF.

This chain uses TRBV10-3 with TRBJ2-6, with 11 positions matching TRBD1. Germline assignment: CDR1 ENHRY and CDR2 SYGVKD. The J segment lost 2 bases and the V segment lost 10 bases, leaving 13 bases of the junction unmatched. There are 18 residues in the CDR3. Written as DNA, the CDR3 is TGTGCCACCAGGACAGGGGGCGCTGTATTCCCTGGGGCCAACGTCCTGACTTTC. Its protein product is CATRTGGAVFPGANVLTF.